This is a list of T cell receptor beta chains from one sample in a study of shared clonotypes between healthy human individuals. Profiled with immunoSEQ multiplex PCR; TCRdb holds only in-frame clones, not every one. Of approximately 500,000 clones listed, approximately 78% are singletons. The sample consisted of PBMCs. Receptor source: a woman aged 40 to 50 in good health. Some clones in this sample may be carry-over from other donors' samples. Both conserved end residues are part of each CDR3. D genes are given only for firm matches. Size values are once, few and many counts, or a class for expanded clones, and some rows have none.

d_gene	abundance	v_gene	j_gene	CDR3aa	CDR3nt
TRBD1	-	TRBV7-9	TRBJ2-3	CASSSGTGGDTQYF	TGTGCCAGCAGCTCAGGAACAGGGGGCGATACGCAGTATTTT
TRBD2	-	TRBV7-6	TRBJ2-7	CASSPRTSGAYEQYF	TGTGCCAGCAGCCCTAGGACTAGTGGGGCCTACGAGCAGTACTTC
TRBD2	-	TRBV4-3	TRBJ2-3	CASSRAPSGSGDTQYF	TGCGCCAGCAGCCGAGCGCCTAGCGGGAGTGGAGATACGCAGTATTTT
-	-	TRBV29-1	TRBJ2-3	CSVEWDTQYF	TGCAGCGTTGAATGGGATACGCAGTATTTT
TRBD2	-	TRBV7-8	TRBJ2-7	CASSMGGGFTYEQYF	TGTGCCAGCAGTATGGGCGGGGGATTTACCTACGAGCAGTACTTC
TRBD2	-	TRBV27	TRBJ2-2	CASSGLAGARGELFF	TGTGCCAGCTCGGGACTAGCGGGAGCTAGAGGGGAGCTGTTTTTT
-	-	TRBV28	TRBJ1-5	CASSLFGGFQPQHF	TGTGCCAGCAGTTTATTCGGGGGGTTTCAGCCCCAGCATTTT
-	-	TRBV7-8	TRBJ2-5	CASSQSGTKETQYF	TGTGCCAGCAGCCAATCCGGGACAAAAGAGACCCAGTACTTC
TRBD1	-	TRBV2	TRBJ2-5	CASRAGQGGTETQYF	TGTGCCAGCAGGGCAGGACAGGGAGGCACGGAGACCCAGTACTTC
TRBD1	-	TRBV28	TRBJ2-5	CASTSGTGTETQYF	TGTGCCAGCACCTCCGGGACAGGGACGGAGACCCAGTACTTC
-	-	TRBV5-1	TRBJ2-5	CASSFGQREETQYF	TGCGCCAGCAGCTTCGGCCAGCGGGAAGAGACCCAGTACTTC
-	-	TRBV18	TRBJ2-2	CASSPRSEGTGELFF	TGTGCCAGCTCACCACGAAGTGAGGGCACCGGGGAGCTGTTTTTT
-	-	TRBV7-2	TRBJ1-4	CASSPSFAEKLFF	TGTGCCAGCAGCCCGTCCTTTGCGGAAAAACTGTTTTTT
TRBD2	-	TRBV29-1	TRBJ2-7	CSVEGVASGEQYF	TGCAGCGTTGAAGGTGTGGCTAGCGGTGAGCAGTACTTC
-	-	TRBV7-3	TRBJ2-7	CASSPHSLEGGEQYF	TGTGCCAGCAGCCCTCACTCACTAGAGGGCGGGGAGCAGTACTTC
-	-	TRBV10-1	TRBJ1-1	CASSGRRPTGGEAFF	TGCGCCAGCAGTGGTCGACGACCAACAGGAGGAGAAGCTTTCTTT
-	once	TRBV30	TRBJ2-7	CAWSPGTEEQYF	TGTGCCTGGAGTCCCGGAACGGAGGAGCAGTACTTC
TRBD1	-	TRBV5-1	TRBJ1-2	CASSFPGQGAKGHGYTF	TGCGCCAGCAGCTTCCCGGGACAGGGGGCTAAGGGGCATGGCTACACCTTC
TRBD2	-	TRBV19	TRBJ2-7	CASTPESGSYEQYF	TGTGCCAGTACCCCGGAGAGCGGGAGCTACGAGCAGTACTTC
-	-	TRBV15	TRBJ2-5	CATSRDRVETQYF	TGTGCCACCAGCAGAGACAGGGTAGAGACCCAGTACTTC
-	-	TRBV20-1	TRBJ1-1	CSARGGIEAFF	TGCAGTGCTAGGGGAGGTATAGAAGCTTTCTTT
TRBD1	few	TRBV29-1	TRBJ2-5	CSVGRTGVSQETQYF	TGCAGCGTTGGCCGGACAGGGGTATCCCAAGAGACCCAGTACTTC
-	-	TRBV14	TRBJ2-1	CASSQTDSGQFF	TGTGCCAGCAGCCAGACGGACTCCGGTCAGTTCTTC
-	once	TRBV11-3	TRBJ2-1	CASSLGASGGGIDEQFF	TGTGCCAGCAGCTTAGGGGCTAGCGGAGGGGGTATCGATGAGCAGTTCTTC
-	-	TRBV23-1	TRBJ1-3	CASSQSGTGHSGNTIYF	TGCGCCAGCAGTCAATCTGGCACAGGGCACTCTGGAAACACCATATATTTT
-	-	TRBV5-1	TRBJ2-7	CASSFRPPGRVPVYEQYF	TGCGCCAGCAGCTTCAGACCCCCGGGACGGGTTCCAGTCTACGAGCAGTACTTC
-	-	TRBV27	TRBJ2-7	CASSLYEGVGEQYF	TGTGCCAGCAGTTTATACGAGGGGGTGGGCGAGCAGTACTTC
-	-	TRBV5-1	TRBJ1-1	CASSLGHGRVNTEAFF	TGCGCCAGCAGCTTAGGCCATGGCAGAGTGAACACTGAAGCTTTCTTT
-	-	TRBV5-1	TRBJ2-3	CASSLLRPDTDTQYF	TGCGCCAGCAGCCTACTCAGACCGGACACAGATACGCAGTATTTT
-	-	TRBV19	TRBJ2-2	CASSIDLSSQNTGELFF	TGTGCCAGTAGTATAGATCTGTCTAGCCAGAACACCGGGGAGCTGTTTTTT
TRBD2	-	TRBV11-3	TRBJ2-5	CASRPSGRMETQYF	TGTGCCAGCAGACCTAGCGGGAGAATGGAGACCCAGTACTTC
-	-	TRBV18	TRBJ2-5	CASSPLETQYF	TGTGCCAGCTCACCACTGGAGACCCAGTACTTC
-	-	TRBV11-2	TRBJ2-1	CASSPLVGPPFF	TGTGCCAGCAGCCCGCTCGTAGGACCCCCGTTCTTC
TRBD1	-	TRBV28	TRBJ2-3	CASSLIRDRPTSTDTQYF	TGTGCCAGCAGTTTGATTCGGGACAGGCCAACTAGCACAGATACGCAGTATTTT
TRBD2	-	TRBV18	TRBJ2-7	CASSPAGGPYEQYF	TGTGCCAGCTCACCAGCGGGAGGGCCTTACGAGCAGTACTTC
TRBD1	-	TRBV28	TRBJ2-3	CASSLPGRQGSDTQYF	TGTGCCAGCAGCCTCCCGGGAAGACAGGGATCAGATACGCAGTATTTT
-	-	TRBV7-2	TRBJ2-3	CASSLFQTTDTQYF	TGTGCCAGCAGCTTGTTTCAGACCACAGATACGCAGTATTTT
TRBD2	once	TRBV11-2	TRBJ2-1	CASTLAGVYNEQFF	TGTGCCAGCACACTAGCGGGAGTATACAATGAGCAGTTCTTC
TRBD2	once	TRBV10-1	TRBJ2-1	CASSESNMASGGYNEQFF	TGCGCCAGCAGTGAGTCGAATATGGCTAGCGGGGGATACAATGAGCAGTTCTTC
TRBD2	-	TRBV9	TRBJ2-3	CASSPRGGIAGVVTDTQYF	TGTGCCAGCAGCCCCCGTGGTGGGATAGCGGGAGTAGTCACAGATACGCAGTATTTT
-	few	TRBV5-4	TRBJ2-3	CASSRTGTIRTDTQYF	TGTGCCAGCAGCCGGACCGGGACCATACGCACAGATACGCAGTATTTT
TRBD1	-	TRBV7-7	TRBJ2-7	CASSLEGQGLVYEQYF	TGTGCCAGCAGCTTAGAGGGACAGGGTTTAGTCTACGAGCAGTACTTC
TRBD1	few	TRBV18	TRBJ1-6	CASQTGTANYNSPLHF	TGTGCCAGCCAAACCGGGACAGCGAACTATAATTCACCCCTCCACTTT
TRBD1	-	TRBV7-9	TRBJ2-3	CASSSEGATTDTQYF	TGTGCCAGCAGCTCCGAGGGGGCTACCACAGATACGCAGTATTTT
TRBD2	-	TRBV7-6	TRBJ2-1	CASSLETSGRGNEQFF	TGTGCCAGCAGCTTAGAGACTAGCGGGAGGGGCAATGAGCAGTTCTTC
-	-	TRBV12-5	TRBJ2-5	CASGFGRGEETQYF	TGTGCTAGTGGTTTCGGTAGGGGGGAGGAGACCCAGTACTTC
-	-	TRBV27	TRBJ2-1	CASSLGGNEQFF	TGTGCCAGCAGTTTAGGGGGCAATGAGCAGTTCTTC
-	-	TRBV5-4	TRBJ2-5	CASSLAVAVNQETQYF	TGTGCCAGCAGCTTGGCTGTAGCGGTTAATCAAGAGACCCAGTACTTC
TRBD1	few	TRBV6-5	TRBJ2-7	CASSPDRESYEQYF	TGTGCCAGCAGCCCGGACAGGGAGTCCTACGAGCAGTACTTC
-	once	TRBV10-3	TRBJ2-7	CAIMGSYTPYEQYF	TGTGCCATCATGGGTAGCTATACCCCCTACGAGCAGTACTTC
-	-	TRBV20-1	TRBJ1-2	CSGGWAGGYTF	TGCAGTGGGGGATGGGCTGGTGGCTACACCTTC